This TCR beta chain emerged from a study of blood T cell repertoires in COVID-19. Study as a whole: Specimens from acute and convalescent COVID-19 originated in the United States, Italy and Spain. T cells, B-cell-depleted T cells, or PBMCs provided the cDNA or gDNA that served as material.

Per the authors' pipeline: Reference gene primer amplification in the assay estimated nucleated cell counts. The data were produced by immunoSEQ multiplex PCR, yet TCRdb's version contains in-frame clones alone and is incomplete. V and J calls and clone size are as listed in that table; D and trimming were resolved from the DNA. The sample lists just over 250,000 clones; more than 70% were seen once. With 0 bases removed from V and 4 bases from J, the gap between germline ends came to 13 bases. Germline CDR1 reads KGHSY; CDR2 reads FQNENV. The CDR3 runs 16 residues. The receptor's source is a woman aged 45 to 65 with acute or convalescent COVID-19. The rearrangement joins TRBV16 to TRBJ2-1, with D perhaps TRBD2 (6 bases). The specimen sequenced was peripheral blood. CDR3: CASSQSGSSVYNEQFF. The CDR3 nucleotides are TGTGCCAGCAGCCAATCGGGTTCTAGCGTTTACAATGAGCAGTTCTTC.